One and the same sample provided the 13 T cell receptor beta chains below, sequenced in a study of T cell repertoires in cytomegalovirus infection. One entry per CDR3 protein, called by TCRdb with MiXCR from the reads. The table has 650,000 to 850,000 distinct CDR3 sequences, almost 30% seen once. Their antigens remain unidentified. Source: cultured CD8+ T cells from PBMCs, taken from culture after CMV antigen stimulation. These receptors all come from a human donor in good health (CMV status not recorded). Some clones in this sample may be carry-over from other donors' samples.

This clonotype was counted once. This chain joins TRBV6-5 and TRBJ2-1; D is unresolved. Trimming removed 7 bases at V and 1 base at J, with 17 bases between. This CDR3 spans 16 amino acids. Germline V gives CDR1 MNHEY, CDR2 SVGAGI. CDR3 in DNA: TGTGCCAGCACCCTCTCCGCTTGGGGTTCCTACAATGAGCAGTTCTTC. Its translation is CASTLSAWGSYNEQFF.

This clonotype occurred a few times. The chain links TRBV12-3 or TRBV12-4 to TRBJ1-1; TRBD1 matches at 7 bases. The CDR3 is 13 residues long. V lost 5 bases, J lost 10 bases, and 10 bases stayed unmatched. The CDR3 nucleotides read TGTGCCAGCAGTCAAACAGACAGGGTCGGAGCTTTCTTT. This gives the protein CASSQTDRVGAFF.

Note on this clonotype: This may come from a read error, since a much larger clone is one base off. The rearrangement joins TRBV7-8 to TRBJ1-2; D gene unclear. The germline gives CDR1 SGHVS, CDR2 FQNEAQ. The CDR3 has 13 amino acids. The CDR3 loop is CTSTRLGSYGYTF. CDR3 coding DNA: TGTACCAGCACTCGTTTGGGTTCCTATGGCTACACCTTC.

The chain links TRBV5-4 to TRBJ2-7; no definite D call. Germline assignment: CDR1 SGHNT and CDR2 YYREEE (reference sequence). V was pared by 0 bases and J by 4 bases, with 11 bases between. The CDR3 is 14 residues long. CDR3 DNA sequence: TGTGCCAGCAGCTTGGACGGCAGCCCTTACGAGCAGTACTTC. Amino acids: CASSLDGSPYEQYF.

This clonotype was detected a few times. The rearrangement joins TRBV4-1 to TRBJ1-1; D unresolved. V dropped 0 bases and J dropped 2 bases, with 7 bases sitting between them. The CDR3 extends over 14 amino acids. Germline CDR1 is MGHRA and CDR2 is YSYEKL. CDR3 protein: CASSQEGSNTEAFF. CDR3 bases: TGCGCCAGCAGCCAAGAGGGCAGTAACACTGAAGCTTTCTTT.

In its sample, this clonotype was seen many times. This chain uses TRBV4-2 with TRBJ2-1; D is uncertain. Germline values: CDR1 LGHNA, CDR2 YNFKEQ. The CDR3 runs to 15 residues. With 0 bases removed from V and 4 bases from J, the gap between germline ends came to 10 bases. CDR3 amino acids: CASSQDKVTYNEQFF. CDR3 nucleotides: TGTGCCAGCAGCCAAGATAAGGTGACGTACAATGAGCAGTTCTTC.

The V and J genes are TRBV6-6 and TRBJ2-1; D may be TRBD1 (5 bases). The CDR3 has 14 amino acids. The germline V and J ends were trimmed by 11 bases and 4 bases, with 18 bases remaining between them. The germline CDR1 and CDR2 sequences are MNHNY and SVGAGI (reference sequence). This CDR3 is CASQSGQDYNEQFF. The CDR3 DNA is TGTGCCTCCCAGTCAGGACAAGATTACAATGAGCAGTTCTTC.

The chain has TRBV6-2 or TRBV6-3 and TRBJ1-5, with 10 bases matching TRBD1. CDR3 length: 12 amino acids. The V gene end was trimmed by 11 bases and the J gene end by 9 bases; junction bases not matched to a gene: 7. Germline CDR1 reads MNHEY; CDR2 reads SVGEGT. The CDR3 loop is CAAKTGGRPQHF. The DNA for the CDR3 is TGTGCCGCCAAGACAGGGGGCAGGCCCCAGCATTTT.

This clonotype was counted between two and nine times. V usage is TRBV27 and J usage is TRBJ2-1; D ambiguous. The germline gives CDR1 MNHEY, CDR2 SMNVEV (reference sequence). Trimming cost V 5 bases and J 6 bases, with 17 bases left between them. This CDR3 region has 15 residues. The CDR3 region is CASSTSPRVGNEQFF. The CDR3 coding sequence is TGTGCCAGCAGTACCTCCCCTAGAGTAGGCAATGAGCAGTTCTTC.

This clonotype was recorded at least ten times. The chain joins TRBV6-1 to TRBJ1-1; D gene uncertain. This CDR3 contains 13 residues. CDR1 and CDR2 from the germline V gene are MNHNS and SASEGT. The V and J ends lost 5 bases and 4 bases respectively, with 11 bases between them. The DNA of the CDR3 is TGTGCCAGCAGTCCGGACCTTCTCACTGAAGCTTTCTTT. Translating it yields CASSPDLLTEAFF.

The chain is built from TRBV7-9 and TRBJ2-1; 13 bases are a match to TRBD2. The V and J ends lost 4 bases and 6 bases, in that order; junction bases with no gene match: 6. The V gene's germline CDR1 is SEHNR and CDR2 FQNEAQ (reference sequence). The CDR3 runs 16 residues. The CDR3 sequence is CASSSPTSGGANEQFF. Written as DNA, the CDR3 is TGTGCCAGCAGCTCGCCCACTAGCGGGGGGGCCAATGAGCAGTTCTTC.

Many counts were recorded for this clonotype. J is TRBJ2-1 and V is TRBV7-2, with D possibly matching TRBD2 (5 bases). V lost 3 bases to trimming and J lost 1 base, with 7 bases between them. This CDR3 is 14 amino acids long. In germline, CDR1 is SGHTA, CDR2 FQGNSA. This chain's CDR3 is CASSFEGSYNEQFF. The CDR3 DNA reads TGTGCCAGCAGCTTCGAGGGATCCTACAATGAGCAGTTCTTC.

This rearrangement joins TRBV27 to TRBJ1-2; D uncertain. V dropped 5 bases and J dropped 3 bases, with 10 bases sitting between them. Germline V gene lookup returns CDR1 MNHEY and CDR2 SMNVEV (reference sequence). CDR3 length: 13 residues. In DNA, the CDR3 is TGTGCCAGCAGTCGGAACTCCTACTATGGCTACACCTTC. Translated, it gives CASSRNSYYGYTF.